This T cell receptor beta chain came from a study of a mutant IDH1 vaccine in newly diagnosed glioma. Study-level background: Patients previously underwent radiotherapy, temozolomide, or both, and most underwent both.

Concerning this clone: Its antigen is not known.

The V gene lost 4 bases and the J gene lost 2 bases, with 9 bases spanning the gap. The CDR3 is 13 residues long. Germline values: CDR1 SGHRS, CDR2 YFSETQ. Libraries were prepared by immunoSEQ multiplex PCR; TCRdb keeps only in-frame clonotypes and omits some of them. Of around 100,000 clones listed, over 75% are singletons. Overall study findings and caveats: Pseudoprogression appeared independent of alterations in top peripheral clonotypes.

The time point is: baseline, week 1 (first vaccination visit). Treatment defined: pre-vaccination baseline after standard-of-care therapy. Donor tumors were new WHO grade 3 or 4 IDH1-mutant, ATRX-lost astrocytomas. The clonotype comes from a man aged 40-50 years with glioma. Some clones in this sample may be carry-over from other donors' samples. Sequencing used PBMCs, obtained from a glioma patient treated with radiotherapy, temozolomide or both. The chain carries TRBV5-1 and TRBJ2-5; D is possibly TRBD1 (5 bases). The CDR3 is CASSPTGQETQYF. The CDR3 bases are TGCGCCAGCAGCCCTACAGGACAAGAGACCCAGTACTTC. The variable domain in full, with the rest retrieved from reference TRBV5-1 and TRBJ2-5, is KAGVTQTPRYLIKTRGQQVTLSCSPISGHRSVSWYQQTPGQGLQFLFEYFSETQRNKGNFPGRFSGRQFSNSRSEMNVSTLELGDSALYLCASSPTGQETQYFGPGTRLLVL.